This T cell receptor beta chain originates from a study of T cell responses to AZD1222 COVID-19 vaccine. Whole-study results and caveats: Nearly half of unique spike-specific TCRs reportedly avoided B.1.351 and B.1.1.7 mutated regions. White British ancestry dominated among donors, who included more females, and clonal diversity was possibly underestimated. Baseline seropositivity characterized only a handful of AZD1222 recipients.

The assay was immunoSEQ multiplex PCR, and TCRdb's table has in-frame clones only and misses some. The sample shows some 170,000 clones, more than 80% of them seen only once. On this clone: Its target is unknown.

Germline CDR1 and CDR2: WNHNN and SYGVQD (reference sequence). CDR3 length: 14 amino acids. J was trimmed by 9 bases and V by 6 bases; bases with no gene match: 5. The chain employs TRBV10-1 and TRBJ1-6; 10 bases are shared with TRBD1. Sequencing was performed on peripheral blood, taken 28 days after the second dose of the MenACWY control vaccine. This clonotype was obtained from an adult who received the MenACWY meningococcal vaccine as a control. CDR3 nucleotide sequence: TGCGCCAGCAGCCGGGACAGGGGAATTTCACCCCTCCACTTT. Amino acids: CASSRDRGISPLHF.